This T cell receptor beta chain was identified in a study of blood T cell repertoires in COVID-19. Study context: COVID-19 samples from acute and convalescent phases originated in the United States, Italy and Spain. T cells, B-cell-depleted T cells, or PBMCs supplied cDNA or gDNA.

Original methodology: By means of reference gene primer amplification, nucleated cell counts were estimated. Clones were sequenced by immunoSEQ multiplex PCR, and TCRdb holds only the in-frame ones, with some missing. The D gene and trimming were derived from the DNA, and the V and J assignments and clone size from that table. This sample carries about 60,000 clones, 88% of them seen once, and the ten largest clones take over 4%. J lost 3 bases, V lost 2 bases, and 10 bases had no gene match. Looked up from germline, CDR1 is MNHEY and CDR2 is SVGEGT. The CDR3 consists of 18 residues. The specimen sequenced was peripheral blood. V is TRBV6-2 or TRBV6-3 and J is TRBJ2-1; 10 bases match TRBD2. The source of this sequence is a human donor in a cohort sampled during active COVID-19. The DNA of the CDR3 is TGTGCCAGCAGTTACGGGCTCTCTAGCGGGAGTTACTACAATGAGCAGTTCTTC. It codes for CASSYGLSSGSYYNEQFF.